A single sample gave rise to the 10 T cell receptor beta chains below, sequenced in a study of OX40 agonist ivuxolimab in advanced cancers. The library was prepared using the immunoSEQ multiplex PCR assay. TCRdb stores this immuneACCESS table with in-frame sequences only. Part of the clones is absent; in the studies checked, under half of the shortfall reflects unresolved V genes, and no reason is known for the rest. The sample includes 36,000 or so clones, with about 80% observed a single time. The top ten clonotypes cover approximately 20% of the sample. The material sequenced was CD4+ or CD8+ T cells sorted from blood, taken in a trial of the OX40 agonist ivuxolimab. The source is an adult with an advanced solid tumor such as melanoma, head and neck, liver or kidney cancer.

The J gene is TRBJ1-1, the V gene TRBV19, with D unclear. V lost 4 bases to trimming and J lost 8 bases, with 11 bases between them. CDR1 is LNHDA, CDR2 SQIVND, per germline (reference sequence). This CDR3 region has 12 residues. The CDR3 DNA follows: TGTGCCAGTAGTAGCTCTACATTAGAAGCTTTCTTT. The encoded protein is CASSSSTLEAFF.

The chain combines TRBV6-8 with TRBJ2-7; the D is unclear. The CDR3 runs to 11 residues. The germline gives CDR1 MNHGY, CDR2 SAAAGT. The ends were cut back, 5 bases at V and 7 bases at J, with 9 bases in the middle. CDR3 sequence: CASSDLREQYF. CDR3 nucleotide sequence: TGTGCCAGCAGTGACCTTAGGGAGCAGTACTTC.

The chain has TRBV6-1 and TRBJ2-7; D not resolved. V shed 2 bases and J shed 4 bases, with 18 bases lying between them. This CDR3 has 16 residues. Germline lookup yields CDR1 MNHNS and CDR2 SASEGT. The chain's CDR3 is CASSESWEQTLYEQYF. For the CDR3, the DNA is TGTGCCAGCAGTGAAAGTTGGGAACAGACTCTATACGAGCAGTACTTC.

This clone came up a few times. This chain joins TRBV7-9 and TRBJ2-1; 13 positions match TRBD2. The CDR3 is made up of 16 amino acids. Losses at the gene ends were 5 bases for V and 4 bases for J; bases not matched to a gene: 5. Germline CDR1 and CDR2: SEHNR and FQNEAQ (reference sequence). DNA of the CDR3: TGTGCCAGCAGCACGGGACTAGCGGGAAGATACAATGAGCAGTTCTTC. It yields the protein CASSTGLAGRYNEQFF.

The gene calls are TRBV10-3 and TRBJ2-2, with no clear D. Germline values: CDR1 ENHRY, CDR2 SYGVKD. Trimming removed 8 bases from V and 3 bases from J, with 13 bases in between. The CDR3 has 14 amino acids. CDR3 DNA sequence: TGTGCCATCGACGTTGGGCCGGACACCGGGGAGCTGTTTTTT. Residues: CAIDVGPDTGELFF.

The J gene is TRBJ1-1, the V gene TRBV2; no definite D call. The length of the CDR3 is 14 residues. Germline-derived CDR1 and CDR2 are SNHLY and FYNNEI. V lost 2 bases to trimming and J lost 2 bases, with 9 bases between them. The DNA of the CDR3 is TGTGCCAGCAGTGAACGGGAGGTAAACACTGAAGCTTTCTTT. Translated, it gives CASSEREVNTEAFF.

Only one count was recorded for this clone. This sequence joins TRBV7-2 and TRBJ2-7; TRBD1 is a possible D gene (5 bases). The V end was cut by 1 base, the J end by 3 bases, with 7 bases between. Germline V gives CDR1 SGHTA, CDR2 FQGNSA. This CDR3 spans 13 amino acids. The chain's CDR3 is CASSLGGGYEQYF. The CDR3 DNA follows: TGTGCCAGCAGCTTAGGGGGCGGCTACGAGCAGTACTTC.

This clone is a singleton in its sample. The rearrangement joins TRBV30 to TRBJ2-7; no reliable D call. Germline V gene lookup returns CDR1 GTSNPN and CDR2 SVGIG (reference sequence). The CDR3 runs 14 residues. Trimming shortened V by 3 bases and J by 0 bases, and 12 bases separated the two germline ends. The CDR3 coding sequence is TGTGCCTGGAGCCGGGCGGTGGACTCCTACGAGCAGTACTTC. It is translated as CAWSRAVDSYEQYF.

This clone is medium-sized in the sample. CDR3 nucleotide sequence: TGTGCCAGCAGCTTAGCGTCATCGGGGGGTCTAAGCACCTACGAGCAGTACTTC. It codes for CASSLASSGGLSTYEQYF. V gene TRBV7-6 combines with J gene TRBJ2-7, with 7 bases lining up with TRBD2. J lost 2 bases, V lost 0 bases, and 13 bases had no gene match. Germline loops: CDR1 SGHVS, CDR2 FNYEAQ. The CDR3 is 18 amino acids.

V usage is TRBV10-3 and J usage is TRBJ2-7, with a tentative D call TRBD1 (6 bases). Germline V gene lookup returns CDR1 ENHRY and CDR2 SYGVKD. V was pared by 2 bases and J by 7 bases, with 15 bases between. The CDR3 spans 14 residues. The CDR3 nucleotides are TGTGCCATCAGTGAGGTACTTACGAGGGGGGAGCAGTACTTC. Translating it yields CAISEVLTRGEQYF.